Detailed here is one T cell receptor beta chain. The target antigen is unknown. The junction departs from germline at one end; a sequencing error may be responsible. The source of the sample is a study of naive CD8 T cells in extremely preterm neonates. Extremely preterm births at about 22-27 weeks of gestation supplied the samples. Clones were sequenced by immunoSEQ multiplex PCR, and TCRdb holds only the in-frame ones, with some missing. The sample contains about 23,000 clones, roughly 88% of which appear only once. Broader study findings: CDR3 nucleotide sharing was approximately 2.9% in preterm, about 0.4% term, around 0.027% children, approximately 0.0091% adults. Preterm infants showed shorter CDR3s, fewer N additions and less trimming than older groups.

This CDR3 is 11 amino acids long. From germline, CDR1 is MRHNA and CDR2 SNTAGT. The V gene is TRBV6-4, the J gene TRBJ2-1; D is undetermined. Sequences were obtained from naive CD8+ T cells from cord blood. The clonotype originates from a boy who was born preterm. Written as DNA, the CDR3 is TGTGCCAGCAGGGACTACAATGAGCAGTTCTTC. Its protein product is CASRDYNEQFF.